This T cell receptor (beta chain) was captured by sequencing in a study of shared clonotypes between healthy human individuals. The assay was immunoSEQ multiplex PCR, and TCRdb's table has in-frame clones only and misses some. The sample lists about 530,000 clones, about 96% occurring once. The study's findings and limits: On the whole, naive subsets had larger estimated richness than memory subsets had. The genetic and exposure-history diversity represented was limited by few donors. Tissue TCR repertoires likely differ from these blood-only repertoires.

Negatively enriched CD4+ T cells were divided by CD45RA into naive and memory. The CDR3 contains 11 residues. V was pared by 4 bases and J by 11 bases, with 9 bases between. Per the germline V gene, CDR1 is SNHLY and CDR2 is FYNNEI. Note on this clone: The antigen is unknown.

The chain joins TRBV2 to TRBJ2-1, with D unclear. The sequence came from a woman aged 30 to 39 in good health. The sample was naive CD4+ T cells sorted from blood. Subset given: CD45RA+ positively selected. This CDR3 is CASSVNHKQFF. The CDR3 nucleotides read TGTGCCAGCAGTGTTAACCACAAGCAGTTCTTC.